The rows below give T cell receptor beta chains drawn from one sample of a study of blood T cell repertoires in COVID-19. Repertoires were generated with immunoSEQ multiplex PCR, while TCRdb's copy carries only in-frame clones and drops some. The table lists 390,000 or so clones, 80% to 90% of them singletons. Sequencing used PBMCs or T cells enriched from blood (not recorded which). The origin of the receptors is a man aged 18 to 29 who had recovered from COVID-19. CDR3s include the opening cysteine and the closing phenylalanine or tryptophan. The D gene is left open where the match is weak. The listing skips clone size in some rows; elsewhere it reads once, few, many or a size class.

length	size	D	V	J	CDR3	DNA
14	few	TRBD1	TRBV24-1	TRBJ1-1	CATSTGTANTEAFF	TGTGCCACCTCGACGGGGACAGCGAACACTGAAGCTTTCTTT
16	.	.	TRBV11-2	TRBJ2-7	CASSSPAGTFSYEQYF	TGTGCCAGCAGCTCACCGGCCGGGACATTCTCCTACGAGCAGTACTTC
14	.	.	TRBV28	TRBJ1-2	CASSPGSVNYGYTF	TGTGCCAGCAGTCCGGGGTCGGTTAACTATGGCTACACCTTC
17	.	TRBD1	TRBV3-1/TRBV3-2	TRBJ1-3	CASSQWKGQGTGNTIYF	TGTGCCAGCAGCCAATGGAAAGGACAGGGCACTGGAAACACCATATATTTT
11	.	.	TRBV6-5	TRBJ1-4	CASGRDEKLFF	TGTGCCAGCGGGAGGGATGAAAAACTGTTTTTT
14	few	.	TRBV5-6	TRBJ1-4	CASRLSYGNEKLFF	TGTGCCAGCAGATTGTCATACGGTAATGAAAAACTGTTTTTT
16	.	TRBD1	TRBV6-5	TRBJ1-4	CASSYSGTAEGEKLFF	TGTGCCAGCAGTTACTCGGGGACAGCTGAGGGGGAAAAACTGTTTTTT
16	once	TRBD1	TRBV11-3	TRBJ2-1	CASSLLGQGVPNEQFF	TGTGCCAGCAGCTTGCTGGGACAGGGGGTTCCGAATGAGCAGTTCTTC
13	.	.	TRBV27	TRBJ2-1	CASSFQANNEQFF	TGTGCCAGCAGTTTTCAGGCAAACAATGAGCAGTTCTTC
16	.	.	TRBV5-5	TRBJ1-4	CASGLTLEATNEKLFF	TGTGCCAGCGGACTGACCCTAGAGGCAACTAATGAAAAACTGTTTTTT
17	.	TRBD2	TRBV7-6	TRBJ2-3	CASSLHPGGRISDTQYF	TGTGCCAGCAGCTTACATCCTGGCGGGAGAATTTCAGATACGCAGTATTTT
18	few	TRBD1	TRBV7-9	TRBJ2-1	CASSTPQGAQMTHNEQFF	TGTGCCAGCAGCACCCCACAGGGGGCCCAGATGACACACAATGAGCAGTTCTTC
15	once	TRBD1	TRBV9	TRBJ2-7	CASSVDRGPTYEQYF	TGTGCCAGCAGCGTTGACAGGGGCCCCACCTACGAGCAGTACTTC
12	.	TRBD1	TRBV6-5	TRBJ1-2	CASSYTGVGYTF	TGTGCCAGCAGTTACACAGGGGTCGGCTACACCTTC